These T cell receptor beta chains were read from a single sample in a study of regulatory T cells in long-lasting Graves disease. In TCRdb, the multiplex PCR reads were re-called with MiXCR into one record per CDR3 protein. The sample consists of roughly 500,000 distinct CDR3 sequences, 20% of them appearing once. The sample here was peripheral blood mononuclear cells (PBMCs), taken when the disease was refractory, from a patient treated with antithyroid drugs. The receptors come from a female donor with Graves disease. CDR3s include the opening cysteine and the closing phenylalanine or tryptophan. A D gene is named only where the DNA matches it firmly. The size of a clone is reported for some rows only, either as once, few or many, or as a class for expanded clones.

d_call: TRBD2; clone_size: NA; j_call: TRBJ2-7; v_call: TRBV11-2; cdr3_aa: CASSLAAGGTYEQYF; cdr3_nt: TGTGCCAGCAGCTTAGCTGCGGGAGGGACCTACGAGCAGTACTTC
d_call: TRBD2; clone_size: once; j_call: TRBJ2-5; v_call: TRBV6-1; cdr3_aa: CASRTSGRATKLETQYF; cdr3_nt: TGTGCCAGCAGAACTAGCGGGAGGGCCACAAAACTGGAGACCCAGTACTTC
d_call: NA; clone_size: NA; j_call: TRBJ1-5; v_call: TRBV27; cdr3_aa: CASSPLGVVNQPQHF; cdr3_nt: TGTGCCAGCAGTCCCCTGGGGGTCGTAAATCAGCCCCAGCATTTT
d_call: NA; clone_size: few; j_call: TRBJ2-3; v_call: TRBV7-2; cdr3_aa: CASGSPLSDTQYF; cdr3_nt: TGTGCCAGCGGATCCCCCTTATCAGATACGCAGTATTTT
d_call: NA; clone_size: NA; j_call: TRBJ2-6; v_call: TRBV6-4; cdr3_aa: CASRGHISGANVLTF; cdr3_nt: TGTGCCAGCAGGGGACACATTTCTGGGGCCAACGTCCTGACTTTC
d_call: TRBD2; clone_size: few; j_call: TRBJ2-2; v_call: TRBV20-1; cdr3_aa: CSARDLASGTGELFF; cdr3_nt: TGCAGTGCTAGAGATCTCGCTAGCGGCACCGGGGAGCTGTTTTTT
d_call: TRBD2; clone_size: NA; j_call: TRBJ2-7; v_call: TRBV4-1; cdr3_aa: CASSPNSGRPSYEQYF; cdr3_nt: TGCGCCAGCAGCCCCAATAGCGGGAGGCCCTCCTACGAGCAGTACTTC
d_call: TRBD1; clone_size: NA; j_call: TRBJ2-7; v_call: TRBV3-1; cdr3_aa: CASSDTTGGLYEQYF; cdr3_nt: TGTGCCAGCAGCGATACGACAGGGGGCTTATACGAGCAGTACTTC
d_call: NA; clone_size: many; j_call: TRBJ1-5; v_call: TRBV7-3; cdr3_aa: CASSLTVGGQPQHF; cdr3_nt: TGTGCCAGCAGCTTAACGGTCGGCGGACAGCCCCAGCATTTT
d_call: NA; clone_size: many; j_call: TRBJ1-1; v_call: TRBV6-5; cdr3_aa: CASSLTRQPNTEAFF; cdr3_nt: TGTGCCAGCAGTTTGACCCGTCAGCCGAACACTGAAGCTTTCTTT
d_call: TRBD1; clone_size: few; j_call: TRBJ1-2; v_call: TRBV7-2; cdr3_aa: CASSLRQGAVGYTF; cdr3_nt: TGTGCCAGCAGCTTAAGACAGGGGGCGGTAGGCTACACCTTC
d_call: TRBD2; clone_size: many; j_call: TRBJ2-6; v_call: TRBV10-3; cdr3_aa: CAISESAGLGSGANVLTF; cdr3_nt: TGTGCCATCAGTGAGTCCGCGGGACTAGGTTCCGGGGCCAACGTCCTGACTTTC
d_call: NA; clone_size: few; j_call: TRBJ2-7; v_call: TRBV25-1; cdr3_aa: CASSEYIGSGIKEQYF; cdr3_nt: TGTGCCAGCAGTGAATATATAGGTAGCGGCATAAAGGAGCAGTACTTC
d_call: NA; clone_size: many; j_call: TRBJ1-1; v_call: TRBV12-3/TRBV12-4; cdr3_aa: CASSWRDTEAFF; cdr3_nt: TGTGCCAGCAGTTGGAGGGACACTGAAGCTTTCTTT
d_call: NA; clone_size: NA; j_call: TRBJ2-2; v_call: TRBV6-9; cdr3_aa: CASSYYGGELFF; cdr3_nt: TGTGCCAGCAGTTACTATGGCGGGGAGCTGTTTTTT
d_call: NA; clone_size: many; j_call: TRBJ2-7; v_call: TRBV7-8; cdr3_aa: CASSLGVERYEQYF; cdr3_nt: TGTGCCAGCAGCCTGGGAGTGGAGCGCTACGAGCAGTACTTC
d_call: NA; clone_size: few; j_call: TRBJ1-5; v_call: TRBV24-1; cdr3_aa: CATSYGPNQPQHF; cdr3_nt: TGTGCCACCAGTTACGGGCCGAATCAGCCCCAGCATTTT
d_call: NA; clone_size: NA; j_call: TRBJ1-1; v_call: TRBV5-1; cdr3_aa: CASSLAQNYEAFF; cdr3_nt: TGCGCCAGCAGCTTGGCGCAGAACTATGAAGCTTTCTTT
d_call: NA; clone_size: many; j_call: TRBJ1-2; v_call: TRBV12-3/TRBV12-4; cdr3_aa: CASSSGPMAYGYTF; cdr3_nt: TGTGCCAGCAGTTCCGGTCCGATGGCCTATGGCTACACCTTC
d_call: NA; clone_size: many; j_call: TRBJ1-4; v_call: TRBV28; cdr3_aa: CASSFGGERLFF; cdr3_nt: TGTGCCAGCAGTTTTGGGGGGGAAAGACTGTTTTTT
d_call: TRBD2; clone_size: few; j_call: TRBJ2-6; v_call: TRBV5-1; cdr3_aa: CASSLLASGANVLTF; cdr3_nt: TGCGCCAGCAGCTTACTAGCGTCCGGGGCCAACGTCCTGACTTTC
d_call: TRBD1; clone_size: many; j_call: TRBJ2-7; v_call: TRBV5-1; cdr3_aa: CASSWDREREQYF; cdr3_nt: TGCGCCAGCAGCTGGGACAGGGAACGTGAGCAGTACTTC
d_call: NA; clone_size: many; j_call: TRBJ1-4; v_call: TRBV28; cdr3_aa: CASSYPAGRKLFF; cdr3_nt: TGTGCCAGCAGCTACCCGGCAGGGAGAAAACTGTTTTTT